The 26 T cell receptor beta chains presented below share a single source sample, sequenced in a study of blood T cell repertoires in COVID-19. TCRdb's table, derived via immunoSEQ multiplex PCR, lists solely in-frame clones and lacks some. The profile covers 100,000 to 150,000 clones, with around nine tenths appearing a single time and roughly 3.7% taken by the ten largest. What was sequenced was peripheral blood. The receptors originated from a man aged 50-59 years with active COVID-19.

In this sample, this clone turned up once. V usage is TRBV5-1 and J usage is TRBJ1-4, with D possibly matching TRBD1 (6 bases). Germline V gene sequence: CDR1 SGHRS, CDR2 YFSETQ. V was clipped by 6 bases and J by 5 bases, with 20 bases between them. CDR3 size: 16 residues. The CDR3 reads CASKQGVGRRNEKLFF. The CDR3 coding sequence is TGCGCCAGCAAACAGGGAGTAGGGCGGAGAAATGAAAAACTGTTTTTT.

A note on this clone: Other DNA sequences in this sample translate to the same CDR3. The rearrangement links TRBV5-1 to TRBJ2-1, with TRBD1 matching over 8 bases. This CDR3 comprises 14 residues. Trimming removed 4 bases from V and 2 bases from J; junction bases left unmatched: 2. Germline assignment: CDR1 SGHRS and CDR2 YFSETQ. This CDR3 reads CASSAGQAYNEQFF. CDR3 nucleotides: TGCGCCAGCAGCGCGGGACAGGCCTACAATGAGCAGTTCTTC.

The chain recombines TRBV12-2 with TRBJ1-6; the tabulated D call, TRBD1, remains unverified against the DNA. TRBV12-2 is a known pseudogene. The CDR3 has 17 residues. CDR3 in amino acids: CASRCSGAFSYNSPLHF. In DNA, the CDR3 is TGTGCAAGTCGCTGTTCAGGGGCCTTCTCCTATAATTCACCCCTCCACTTT.

This rearrangement joins TRBV7-9 to TRBJ1-4, with D maybe TRBD1 (5 bases). The CDR3 loop spans 16 amino acids. Trimming shortened V by 4 bases and J by 3 bases, and 15 bases separated the two germline ends. Germline assignment: CDR1 SEHNR and CDR2 FQNEAQ (reference sequence). This CDR3 is CASSSLGTGANEKLFF. In DNA form, the CDR3 reads TGTGCCAGCAGCTCTTTAGGAACGGGGGCTAATGAAAAACTGTTTTTT.

V and J are TRBV29-1 and TRBJ2-5, with a weak D call TRBD2 (7 bases). The V and J ends lost 7 bases and 4 bases respectively, with 19 bases between them. The CDR3 consists of 14 residues. Germline values: CDR1 SQVTM, CDR2 ANQGSEA. The CDR3 loop reads CSASPQGGIETQYF. Here the CDR3 DNA reads TGCAGCGCCTCCCCACAGGGAGGGATAGAGACCCAGTACTTC.

The chain links TRBV15 to TRBJ1-5; TRBD1 might be the D (5 bases). In germline, CDR1 is LNHNV, CDR2 YYDKDF (reference sequence). This CDR3 spans 16 amino acids. V was shortened by 0 bases and J by 3 bases, with 12 bases between the two germline ends. In DNA form, the CDR3 reads TGTGCCACCAGCAGAGATCTTTCACAGGCCAATCAGCCCCAGCATTTT. Its protein product is CATSRDLSQANQPQHF.

This clone was found once. The chain carries TRBV3-1 (or the pseudogene TRBV3-2) and TRBJ1-1; possible D gene TRBD1, 6 bases. Per germline, CDR1 LGHDT and CDR2 YNNKEL (reference sequence). CDR3 length: 16 amino acids. V shed 3 bases and J shed 6 bases, with 20 bases lying between them. CDR3 amino acids: CASSQGGAPIGAEAFF. DNA for the CDR3: TGTGCCAGCAGCCAGGGGGGGGCTCCGATAGGGGCTGAAGCTTTCTTT.

V usage is TRBV24-1 and J usage is TRBJ2-1, with 7 bases aligning to TRBD1. Germline CDR1 is KGHDR and CDR2 is SFDVKD. The CDR3 contains 12 residues. V shed 10 bases, J shed 4 bases, and the junction held 3 bases outside the gene matches. CDR3: CATKGAYNEQFF. The DNA for the CDR3 is TGTGCCACAAAGGGGGCATACAATGAGCAGTTCTTC.

The chain carries TRBV12-3 or TRBV12-4 and TRBJ2-7, with D possibly matching TRBD2 (6 bases). The CDR3 extends over 12 amino acids. Between the trimmed V and J ends, which lost 6 bases and 5 bases, there was a span of 11 bases. The CDR3 DNA reads TGTGCCAGCAGCCTGGAGGGGAACGAGCAGTACGTC. Amino acid sequence: CASSLEGNEQYV.

This sequence joins TRBV10-2 and TRBJ2-7, with D perhaps matching TRBD2 (5 bases). Germline CDR1 WSHSY, CDR2 SAAADI. CDR3 length equals 14 residues. Trimming pared 4 bases from V and 0 bases from J, leaving 10 bases between. The CDR3 DNA sequence: TGCGCCAGCAGTGTGAGGGCCCGCTCCTACGAGCAGTACTTC. It codes for CASSVRARSYEQYF.

The table lists this clone with a count of one. The V gene is TRBV5-4, the J gene TRBJ1-3; D remains unclear. CDR3 length: 12 residues. CDR1 is SGHNT, CDR2 YYREEE, per germline (reference sequence). The CDR3 loop is CGSGSSGNTIYF. In nucleotides, the CDR3 is TGTGGGTCGGGTAGCTCTGGAAACACCATATATTTT.

The rearrangement uses TRBV19 and TRBJ2-1; 8 bases are a match to TRBD2. The CDR3 sequence is 14 residues long. Germline CDR1 and CDR2: LNHDA and SQIVND (reference sequence). V gave up 5 bases and J gave up 6 bases; unmatched junction bases: 6. This chain's CDR3 is CASSSGLASNEQFF. CDR3 sequence (DNA): TGTGCCAGTAGTTCTGGACTAGCAAGCAATGAGCAGTTCTTC.

V and J are TRBV28 and TRBJ2-2, with 9 bases that match TRBD1. Germline CDR1 and CDR2: MDHEN and SYDVKM. This CDR3 is 16 amino acids long. V lost 5 bases, J lost 4 bases, and 8 bases stayed unmatched. The CDR3 protein is CASSLSRTGVTGELFF. Written as DNA, the CDR3 is TGTGCCAGCAGTCTGTCCCGGACAGGGGTCACCGGGGAGCTGTTTTTT.

This chain links TRBV6-5 with TRBJ2-1, with TRBD2 matching 8 bases. This CDR3 comprises 14 residues. Germline trimming cut 4 bases from V and 6 bases from J; bases unmatched to any gene: 5. Per germline, CDR1 MNHEY and CDR2 SVGAGI. CDR3: CASSSGLGSNEQFF. The CDR3 DNA is TGTGCCAGCAGTTCGGGACTAGGGAGCAATGAGCAGTTCTTC.

The CDR3 DNA reads TGTGCCAGCCGGTTAGCGGGAGTAGGGAATGAGCAGTTCTTC. Encoded protein: CASRLAGVGNEQFF. The chain employs TRBV27 and TRBJ2-1; 9 bases line up with TRBD2. With 8 bases clipped from V and 7 bases from J, the junction kept 9 bases outside the gene matches. This CDR3 contains 14 residues. The V gene's germline CDR1 is MNHEY and CDR2 SMNVEV (reference sequence).

The chain carries TRBV14 and TRBJ2-7, with TRBD1 matching over 10 bases. The J segment lost 3 bases and the V segment lost 4 bases, leaving 3 bases of the junction unmatched. Germline lookup yields CDR1 SGHDN and CDR2 FVKESK. The CDR3 totals 14 residues. CDR3 protein: CASSLRTGGYEQYF. In nucleotides, the CDR3 is TGTGCCAGCAGCCTCCGGACAGGGGGCTACGAGCAGTACTTC.

The chain links TRBV9 to TRBJ1-1, with TRBD1 matching 8 bases. CDR1 and CDR2 from the germline V gene are SGDLS and YYNGEE. This CDR3 region has 16 residues. The V segment lost 3 bases and the J segment 4 bases; nucleotides outside the gene matches: 11. The CDR3 protein is CASSGTGYGLGTEAFF. The CDR3 DNA reads TGTGCCAGCAGCGGGACAGGGTATGGTTTAGGCACTGAAGCTTTCTTT.

This clone has only a few counts. The gene calls are TRBV10-3 and TRBJ2-5, with 12 bases aligning to TRBD1. V lost 3 bases, J lost 4 bases, and 6 bases stayed unmatched. Germline V CDR1 and CDR2: ENHRY, SYGVKD. This CDR3 region has 16 residues. This CDR3 is CAISEPGQGARETQYF. Written as DNA, the CDR3 is TGTGCCATCAGTGAACCGGGACAGGGGGCGAGAGAGACCCAGTACTTC.

This clone was observed a few times. This chain links TRBV27 with TRBJ1-5; the D is unclear. Trimming removed 2 bases from V and 0 bases from J, with 8 bases in between. The germline gives CDR1 MNHEY, CDR2 SMNVEV (reference sequence). The length of the CDR3 is 15 residues. DNA for the CDR3: TGTGCCAGCAGTTTAGGAAGACTTAGCAATCAGCCCCAGCATTTT. It codes for CASSLGRLSNQPQHF.

The chain employs TRBV2 and TRBJ1-2; D gene unclear. The CDR3 length is 11 residues. CDR1 SNHLY and CDR2 FYNNEI come from the germline V gene. Trimming took 4 bases from V and 12 from J, leaving 12 bases between them. The CDR3 DNA follows: TGTGCCAGCAGTGTCTCGGGGATTGACACCTTC. Its translation: CASSVSGIDTF.

This clone appeared a single time. V gene TRBV6-1 combines with J gene TRBJ1-1; TRBD1 is a possible D gene (6 bases). The germline gives CDR1 MNHNS, CDR2 SASEGT. The V end was cut by 2 bases, the J end by 10 bases, with 20 bases between. The CDR3 contains 15 residues. This CDR3 reads CASSERGRGVGSAFF. The CDR3 DNA reads as TGTGCCAGCAGTGAAAGAGGCAGGGGAGTCGGGTCAGCTTTCTTT.

The chain recombines TRBV15 with TRBJ2-1; no reliable D call. Germline lookup yields CDR1 LNHNV and CDR2 YYDKDF (reference sequence). CDR3 length equals 13 residues. Trimming removed 0 bases from V and 9 bases from J, with 9 bases in between. CDR3 loop: CATSRERSSEQFF. In DNA form, the CDR3 reads TGTGCCACCAGCAGAGAACGATCGAGTGAGCAGTTCTTC.

V gene TRBV6-5 combines with J gene TRBJ2-7; D possibly corresponds to TRBD1 (6 bases). CDR3 length equals 14 residues. V lost 2 bases and J lost 3, with 11 bases in between. The germline V gene has CDR1 MNHEY and CDR2 SVGAGI. CDR3 coding DNA: TGTGCCAGCAGTTACGTGGCCAGGGGCTACGAGCAGTACTTC. It yields the protein CASSYVARGYEQYF.

V and J are TRBV3-1 (or the pseudogene TRBV3-2) and TRBJ1-1, with TRBD1 matching over 9 bases. Germline values: CDR1 LGHDT, CDR2 YNNKEL (reference sequence). V shed 5 bases, J shed 2 bases, and the junction held 3 bases outside the gene matches. The CDR3 loop spans 14 amino acids. The CDR3 reads CASSSTGGNTEAFF. CDR3 nucleotides: TGTGCCAGCAGCTCTACAGGGGGCAACACTGAAGCTTTCTTT.

V is TRBV6-4 and J is TRBJ1-2, with 8 bases lining up with TRBD1. The trim removed 4 bases at V and 3 bases at J, leaving 7 bases unmatched. The CDR3 extends over 15 amino acids. From germline, CDR1 is MRHNA and CDR2 SNTAGT. The CDR3 is CASSVRQGNDYGYTF. The CDR3 DNA is TGTGCCAGCAGTGTCAGACAGGGGAATGACTATGGCTACACCTTC.

The V call is TRBV28, the J call TRBJ2-5, with 7 bases identical to TRBD1. Trimming removed 7 bases from V and 7 bases from J; junction bases left unmatched: 12. The CDR3 is 14 amino acids. Looked up from germline, CDR1 is MDHEN and CDR2 is SYDVKM. The CDR3 sequence is CASIEQWGQSTQYF. CDR3 DNA sequence: TGTGCCAGCATCGAACAGTGGGGACAGTCGACCCAGTACTTC. The entire variable domain, with the rest obtained from reference TRBV28 and TRBJ2-5, is as follows: DVKVTQSSRYLVKRTGEKVFLECVQDMDHENMFWYRQDPGLGLRLIYFSYDVKMKEKGDIPEGYSVSREKKERFSLILESASTNQTSMYLCASIEQWGQSTQYFGPGTRLLVL.